This is a list of T cell receptor beta chains from one sample in a study of blood T cell repertoires in COVID-19. TCRdb keeps only in-frame clones here, not all; method: immunoSEQ multiplex PCR. The sample holds approximately 100,000 clones, roughly nine tenths seen once. Material for sequencing was peripheral blood. Every receptor here comes from a man aged 50 to 59 with acute or convalescent COVID-19. CDR3s include the opening cysteine and the closing phenylalanine or tryptophan. D genes are given only for firm matches. Clone size, where shown, is once, few, many, or a class for clones that have expanded.

>.|TRBJ2-1|TRBV7-6|.
CASSLVGGSNEQFF
TGTGCCAGCAGCCTCGTTGGGGGGAGCAATGAGCAGTTCTTC
>.|TRBJ2-7|TRBV28|.
CASSFPRPSYEQYF
TGTGCCAGCAGTTTCCCCCGTCCCTCCTACGAGCAGTACTTC
>once|TRBJ2-5|TRBV6-5|TRBD1
CASRRQGAKETQYF
TGTGCCAGCAGGAGACAGGGGGCTAAGGAGACCCAGTACTTC
>.|TRBJ2-4|TRBV3-1/TRBV3-2|TRBD1
CASSQVRTGINIQYF
TGTGCCAGCAGCCAAGTTCGGACAGGGATCAACATTCAGTACTTC
>.|TRBJ1-2|TRBV29-1|TRBD1
CSVEIRGNGYTF
TGCAGCGTTGAAATCAGGGGGAACGGCTACACCTTC
>.|TRBJ1-2|TRBV7-8|.
CASSLEPDRSLVYGYTF
TGTGCCAGCAGCTTAGAACCCGACAGGTCCCTAGTCTATGGCTACACCTTC
>.|TRBJ1-1|TRBV6-5|.
CASINDIAVNTEAFF
TGTGCCAGCATTAATGACATTGCCGTGAACACTGAAGCTTTCTTT
>.|TRBJ2-7|TRBV28|TRBD2
CASAERGGRDEQYF
TGTGCCAGCGCGGAACGGGGGGGGAGGGACGAGCAGTACTTC
>.|TRBJ2-1|TRBV5-1|.
CASSPISEGRVSNEQFF
TGCGCCAGCAGCCCGATTTCTGAAGGCAGGGTCTCCAATGAGCAGTTCTTC
>.|TRBJ2-5|TRBV5-1|.
CASSLTVRETQYF
TGCGCCAGCAGCTTGACAGTACGGGAGACCCAGTACTTC
>.|TRBJ2-1|TRBV7-6|TRBD2
CASSSARGGVYNEQFF
TGTGCCAGCAGCTCGGCCCGGGGGGGAGTATACAATGAGCAGTTCTTC
>.|TRBJ1-2|TRBV6-2/TRBV6-3|.
CASSQSYYGYTF
TGTGCCAGCAGTCAAAGCTACTATGGCTACACCTTC
>large|TRBJ1-2|TRBV5-1|.
CASSSPDSGVYGYTF
TGCGCCAGCAGCTCTCCAGACAGTGGGGTCTATGGCTACACCTTC
>once|TRBJ1-6|TRBV5-6|.
CATAARSYNSPLHF
TGTGCCACCGCAGCGAGGTCCTATAATTCACCCCTCCACTTT
>.|TRBJ1-1|TRBV9|.
CASSGQGGTPKLNTEAFF
TGTGCCAGCAGCGGACAAGGAGGGACCCCAAAGTTGAACACTGAAGCTTTCTTT
>.|TRBJ1-2|TRBV5-1|.
CASSDLAGQAYGYTF
TGCGCCAGCAGCGACCTTGCGGGGCAGGCGTATGGCTACACCTTC
>once|TRBJ1-2|TRBV19|TRBD1
CASSHRTGGSGYTF
TGTGCCAGTAGCCACAGGACAGGGGGCTCTGGCTACACCTTC
>.|TRBJ1-5|TRBV5-5|.
CASSLGPNQPQHF
TGTGCCAGCAGTCTGGGCCCGAATCAGCCCCAGCATTTT
>.|TRBJ1-1|TRBV27|.
CASSLQGYAEAFF
TGTGCCAGCAGTTTACAGGGGTACGCTGAAGCTTTCTTT
>.|TRBJ2-7|TRBV6-6|.
CASSFPDSSYEQYF
TGTGCCAGCAGTTTTCCGGACAGTTCCTACGAGCAGTACTTC
>.|TRBJ2-4|TRBV6-5|TRBD1
CASRPPGTEKNIQYF
TGTGCCAGCAGACCTCCTGGGACAGAAAAAAACATTCAGTACTTC
>.|TRBJ2-4|TRBV15|.
CATSRDLGVAKNIQYF
TGTGCCACCAGCAGAGATTTGGGAGTAGCCAAAAACATTCAGTACTTC
>.|TRBJ2-1|TRBV5-1|TRBD2
CASSLLAGGYAEQFF
TGCGCCAGCAGCTTGCTTGCGGGGGGGTATGCTGAGCAGTTCTTC
>.|TRBJ1-2|TRBV4-3|TRBD1
CASSQESRGVYGYTF
TGCGCCAGCAGCCAAGAGTCCAGGGGGGTCTATGGCTACACCTTC
>.|TRBJ2-5|TRBV3-1/TRBV3-2|.
CASSYRMGARQETQYF
TGTGCCAGCAGCTACCGGATGGGGGCCCGCCAAGAGACCCAGTACTTC
>once|TRBJ2-1|TRBV2|.
CASVGGSYNEQFF
TGTGCCAGCGTGGGGGGCTCCTACAATGAGCAGTTCTTC
>.|TRBJ1-5|TRBV9|TRBD1
CASSAWDSVNQPQHF
TGTGCCAGCAGCGCGTGGGACAGTGTGAATCAGCCCCAGCATTTT
>.|TRBJ1-2|TRBV25-1|.
CASSDRTDRLYGYTF
TGTGCCAGCAGTGACAGGACAGACCGCCTCTATGGCTACACCTTC
>.|TRBJ1-6|TRBV6-4|TRBD1
CASSAVTGGLSPLHF
TGTGCCAGCAGTGCGGTGACAGGGGGCCTTTCACCCCTCCACTTT
>.|TRBJ2-4|TRBV20-1|.
CSASVIIAKNIQYF
TGCAGTGCTAGTGTAATTATAGCCAAAAACATTCAGTACTTC
>.|TRBJ2-1|TRBV12-5|TRBD1
CASGLGTGANNEQFF
TGTGCTAGTGGTTTGGGGACAGGGGCCAACAATGAGCAGTTCTTC
>.|TRBJ2-7|TRBV13|TRBD1
CASSPRYRGSYEQYF
TGTGCCAGCAGCCCCCGATACAGGGGATCCTACGAGCAGTACTTC
>.|TRBJ2-7|TRBV12-5|TRBD1
CASGFDPGTGRFYEQYF
TGTGCTAGTGGTTTCGACCCCGGGACAGGGAGGTTCTACGAGCAGTACTTC
>.|TRBJ1-5|TRBV5-3|.
CARSLNREGRGNQPQHF
TGTGCCAGAAGCTTGAACAGGGAAGGAAGGGGCAATCAGCCCCAGCATTTT
>once|TRBJ1-5|TRBV24-1|TRBD1
CATSDSRRGDNQPQHF
TGTGCCACCAGTGATTCCCGCAGGGGGGACAATCAGCCCCAGCATTTT
>.|TRBJ1-5|TRBV18|.
CASSTEQGSNQPQHF
TGTGCCAGCTCAACAGAACAGGGCAGCAATCAGCCCCAGCATTTT